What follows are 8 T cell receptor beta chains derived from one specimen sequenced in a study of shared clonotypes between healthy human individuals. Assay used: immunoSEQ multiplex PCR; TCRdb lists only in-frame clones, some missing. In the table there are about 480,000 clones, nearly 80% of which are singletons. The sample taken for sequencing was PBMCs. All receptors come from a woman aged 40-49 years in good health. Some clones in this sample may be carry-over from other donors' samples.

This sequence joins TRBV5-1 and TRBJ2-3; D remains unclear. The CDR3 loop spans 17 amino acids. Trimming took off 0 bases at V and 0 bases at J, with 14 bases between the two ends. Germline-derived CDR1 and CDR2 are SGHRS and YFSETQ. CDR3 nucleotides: TGCGCCAGCAGCTTGGCCGCCGCGGTCCCTAGCACAGATACGCAGTATTTT. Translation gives CASSLAAAVPSTDTQYF.

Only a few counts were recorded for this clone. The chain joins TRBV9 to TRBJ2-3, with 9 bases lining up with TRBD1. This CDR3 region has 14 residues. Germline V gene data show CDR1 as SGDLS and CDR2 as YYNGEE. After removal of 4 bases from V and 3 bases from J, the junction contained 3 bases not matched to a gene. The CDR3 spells CASSPGQGTDTQYF. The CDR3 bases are TGTGCCAGCAGCCCGGGACAGGGAACAGATACGCAGTATTTT.

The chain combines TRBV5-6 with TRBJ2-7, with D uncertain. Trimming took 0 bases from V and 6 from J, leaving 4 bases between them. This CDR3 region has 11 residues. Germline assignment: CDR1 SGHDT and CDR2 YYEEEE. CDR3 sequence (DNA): TGTGCCAGCAGCTTGGCGGGCGAGCAGTACTTC. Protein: CASSLAGEQYF.

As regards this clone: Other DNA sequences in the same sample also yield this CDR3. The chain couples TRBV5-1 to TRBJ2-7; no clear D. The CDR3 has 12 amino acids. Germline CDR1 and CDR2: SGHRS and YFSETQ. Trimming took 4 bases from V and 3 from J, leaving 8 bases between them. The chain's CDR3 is CASSLDGYEQYF. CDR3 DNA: TGCGCCAGCAGCCTGGACGGCTACGAGCAGTACTTC.

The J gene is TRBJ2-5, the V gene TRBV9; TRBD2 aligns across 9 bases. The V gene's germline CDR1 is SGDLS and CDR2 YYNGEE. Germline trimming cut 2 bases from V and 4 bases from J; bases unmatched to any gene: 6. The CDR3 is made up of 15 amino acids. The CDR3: CASSVSGSSGETQYF. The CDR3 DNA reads TGTGCCAGCAGCGTTAGCGGGAGTTCCGGAGAGACCCAGTACTTC.

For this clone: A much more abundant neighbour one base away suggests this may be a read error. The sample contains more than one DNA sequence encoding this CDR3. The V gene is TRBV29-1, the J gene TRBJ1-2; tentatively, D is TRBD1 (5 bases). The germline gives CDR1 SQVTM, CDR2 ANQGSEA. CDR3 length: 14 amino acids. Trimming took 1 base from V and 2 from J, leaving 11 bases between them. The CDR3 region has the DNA TGCAGCGTTGAAGGCGTTGGGACGAACTATGGCTACACCTTC. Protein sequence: CSVEGVGTNYGYTF.

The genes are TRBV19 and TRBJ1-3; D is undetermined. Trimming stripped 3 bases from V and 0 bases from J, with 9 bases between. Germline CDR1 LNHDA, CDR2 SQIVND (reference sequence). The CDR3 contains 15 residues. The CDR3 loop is CASSIQFSSGNTIYF. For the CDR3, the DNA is TGTGCCAGTAGTATCCAGTTCAGCTCTGGAAACACCATATATTTT.

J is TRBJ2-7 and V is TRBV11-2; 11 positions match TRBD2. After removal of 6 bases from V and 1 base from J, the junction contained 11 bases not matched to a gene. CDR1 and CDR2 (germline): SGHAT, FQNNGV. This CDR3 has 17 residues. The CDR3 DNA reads TGTGCCAGCAGACCGAATGCTAGCGGGAGGCCGTCCTACGAGCAGTACTTC. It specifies CASRPNASGRPSYEQYF.